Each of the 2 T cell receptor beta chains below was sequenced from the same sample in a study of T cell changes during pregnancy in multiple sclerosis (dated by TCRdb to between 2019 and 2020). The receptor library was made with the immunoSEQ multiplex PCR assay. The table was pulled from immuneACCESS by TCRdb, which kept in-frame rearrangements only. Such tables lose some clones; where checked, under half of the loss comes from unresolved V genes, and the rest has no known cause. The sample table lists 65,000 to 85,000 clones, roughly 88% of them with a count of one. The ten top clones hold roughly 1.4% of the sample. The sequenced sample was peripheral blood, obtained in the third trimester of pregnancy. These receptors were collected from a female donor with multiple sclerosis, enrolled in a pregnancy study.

CDR3 residues: CASSLLAGGFGEQFF. DNA for the CDR3: TGTGCCAGCAGCCTACTAGCGGGGGGGTTCGGTGAGCAGTTCTTC. The genes are TRBV11-3 and TRBJ2-1, with 13 bases aligning to TRBD2. The CDR3 is 15 amino acids. CDR1 is SGHNT, CDR2 YENEEA, per germline. V dropped 5 bases and J dropped 9; count of bases not matched to a gene: 7.

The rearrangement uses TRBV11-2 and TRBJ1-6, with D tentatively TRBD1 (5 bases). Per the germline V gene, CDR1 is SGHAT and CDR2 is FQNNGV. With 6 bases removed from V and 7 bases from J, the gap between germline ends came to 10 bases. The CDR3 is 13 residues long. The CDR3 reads CASRYQGNSPLHF. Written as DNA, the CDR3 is TGTGCCAGCAGGTACCAGGGAAATTCACCCCTCCACTTT.